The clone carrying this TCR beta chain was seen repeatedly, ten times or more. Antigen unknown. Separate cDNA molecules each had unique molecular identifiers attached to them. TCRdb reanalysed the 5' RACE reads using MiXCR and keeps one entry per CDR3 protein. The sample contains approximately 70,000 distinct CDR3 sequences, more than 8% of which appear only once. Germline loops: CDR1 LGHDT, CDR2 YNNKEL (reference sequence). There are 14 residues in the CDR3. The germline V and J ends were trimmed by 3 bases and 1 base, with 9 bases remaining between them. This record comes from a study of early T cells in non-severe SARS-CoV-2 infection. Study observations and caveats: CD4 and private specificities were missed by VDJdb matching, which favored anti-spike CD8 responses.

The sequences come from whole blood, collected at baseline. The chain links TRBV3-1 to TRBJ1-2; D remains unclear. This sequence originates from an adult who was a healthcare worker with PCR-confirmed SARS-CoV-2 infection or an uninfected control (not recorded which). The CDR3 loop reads CASSQTDLNYGYTF. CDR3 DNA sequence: TGTGCCAGCAGCCAGACGGACCTTAACTATGGCTACACCTTC.